This T cell receptor (beta chain) was observed in a study of monozygotic twins with inflammatory bowel disease. The CDR3 extends over 17 amino acids. CDR1 is MNHEY and CDR2 is SVGEGT in the germline V gene. The quantity of total RNA per TCR library was roughly 3,800 ng. Researchers ran eight separate cDNA reactions for each sample. Each UMI, carrying a 6-nucleotide sample barcode, came from template switching. The study subjected TCRalpha and TCRbeta cDNA to two nested PCRs of roughly 16 and 10 cycles. TCRdb reprocessed the 5' RACE reads, with one entry per CDR3 protein and no DNA. This listing includes 330,000 or so distinct CDR3 sequences.

This chain joins TRBV6-2 or TRBV6-3 and TRBJ2-3; there is no DNA to check the TCRdb D call of TRBD1. The source material was blood. The source is a human donor with ulcerative colitis or Crohn's disease, or a healthy co-twin of an affected twin (not recorded which). The CDR3 region is CASLPPDKTGSVDTQYF.